The following is a T cell receptor beta chain sequence with its context. Its antigen is not known. The source of the sample is a study of T cell responses to AZD1222 COVID-19 vaccine. Study summary: Analyses pooled second doses at about 4 or about 12 weeks. Study conclusions and caveats: Seropositive status at baseline applied to only five or six AZD1222 recipients. Clonal diversity was possibly underestimated, and white British individuals and females predominated among donors. With dominance at 160-218 and 743-854, vaccine-associated CD4 TCRs spanned spike.

Only in-frame clones appear in the TCRdb table, and some are missing; sequencing was by immunoSEQ multiplex PCR. Here the sample spans 110,000 to 150,000 clones, approximately 92% being singletons. The sequence derives from an adult in good health. Specimen: peripheral blood, collected on day 0 of AZD1222 vaccination.

CDR3 sequence: CASSLGGRPDTYYEQYF. The CDR3 DNA follows: TGTGCCAGCAGCTTGGGGGGTCGTCCGGATACTTACTACGAGCAGTACTTC. The chain has TRBV5-6 and TRBJ2-7; D is unresolved. CDR1 SGHDT and CDR2 YYEEEE come from the germline V gene. CDR3 length: 17 residues. Trimming shortened V by 0 bases and J by 3 bases, and 19 bases separated the two germline ends.